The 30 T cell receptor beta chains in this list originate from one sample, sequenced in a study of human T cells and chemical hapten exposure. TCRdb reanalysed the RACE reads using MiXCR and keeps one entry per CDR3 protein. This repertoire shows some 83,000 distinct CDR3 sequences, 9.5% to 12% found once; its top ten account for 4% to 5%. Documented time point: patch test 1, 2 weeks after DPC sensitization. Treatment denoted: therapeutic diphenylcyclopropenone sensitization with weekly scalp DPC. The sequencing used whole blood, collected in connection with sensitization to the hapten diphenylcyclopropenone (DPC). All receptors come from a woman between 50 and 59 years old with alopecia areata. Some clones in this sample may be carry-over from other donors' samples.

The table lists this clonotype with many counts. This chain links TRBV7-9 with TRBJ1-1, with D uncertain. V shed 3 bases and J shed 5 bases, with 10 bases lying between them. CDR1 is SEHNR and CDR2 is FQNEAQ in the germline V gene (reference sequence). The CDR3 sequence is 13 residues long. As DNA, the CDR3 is TGTGCCAGCAGCTTGGGCAGTACGACTGAAGCTTTCTTT. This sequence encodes CASSLGSTTEAFF.

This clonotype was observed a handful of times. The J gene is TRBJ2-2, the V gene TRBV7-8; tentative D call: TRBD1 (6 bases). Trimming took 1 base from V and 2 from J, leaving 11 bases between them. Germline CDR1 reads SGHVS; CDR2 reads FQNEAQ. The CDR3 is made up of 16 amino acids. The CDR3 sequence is CASSLGGRGNTGELFF. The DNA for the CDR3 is TGTGCCAGCAGCTTAGGAGGCAGGGGTAACACCGGGGAGCTGTTTTTT.

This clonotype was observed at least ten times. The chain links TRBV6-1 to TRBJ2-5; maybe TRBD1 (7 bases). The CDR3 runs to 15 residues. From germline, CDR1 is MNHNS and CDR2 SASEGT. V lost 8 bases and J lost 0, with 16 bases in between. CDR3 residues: CASGRTGGYQETQYF. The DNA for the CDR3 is TGTGCCAGCGGCCGGACAGGAGGGTACCAAGAGACCCAGTACTTC.

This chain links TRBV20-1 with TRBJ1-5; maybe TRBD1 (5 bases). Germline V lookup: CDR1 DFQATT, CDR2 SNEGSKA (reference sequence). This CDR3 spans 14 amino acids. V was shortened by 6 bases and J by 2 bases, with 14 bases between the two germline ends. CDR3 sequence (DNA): TGCAGTGCACCGCTAAAAGGGGGCAATCAGCCCCAGCATTTT. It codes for CSAPLKGGNQPQHF.

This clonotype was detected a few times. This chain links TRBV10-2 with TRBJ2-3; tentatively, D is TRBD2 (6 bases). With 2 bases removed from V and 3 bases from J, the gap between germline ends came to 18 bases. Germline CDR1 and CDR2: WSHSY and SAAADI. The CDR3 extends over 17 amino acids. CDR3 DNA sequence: TGCGCCAGCAGTGAGGGCGGGGCGGGACCAGGGACAGATACGCAGTATTTT. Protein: CASSEGGAGPGTDTQYF.

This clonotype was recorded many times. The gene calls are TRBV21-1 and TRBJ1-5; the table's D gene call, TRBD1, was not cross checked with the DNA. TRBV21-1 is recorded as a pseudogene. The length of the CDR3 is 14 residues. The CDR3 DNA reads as TGTGCCAGCAGCGTAGACAGGGCTAATCAGCCCCAGCATTTT. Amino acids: CASSVDRANQPQHF.

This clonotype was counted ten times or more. The CDR3 is CSVGQTNTGELFF. DNA of the CDR3: TGCAGCGTTGGACAGACGAACACCGGGGAGCTGTTTTTT. The chain uses TRBV29-1 and TRBJ2-2, with D perhaps matching TRBD1 (5 bases). The germline CDR1 and CDR2 sequences are SQVTM and ANQGSEA. V was pared by 4 bases and J by 0 bases, with 6 bases between. This CDR3 has 13 residues.

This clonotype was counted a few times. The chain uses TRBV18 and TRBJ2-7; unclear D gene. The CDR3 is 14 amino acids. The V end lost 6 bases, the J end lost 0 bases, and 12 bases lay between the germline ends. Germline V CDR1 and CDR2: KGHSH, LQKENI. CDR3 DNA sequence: TGTGCCAGCTCCGAACACAAGAGCTCCTACGAGCAGTACTTC. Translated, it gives CASSEHKSSYEQYF.

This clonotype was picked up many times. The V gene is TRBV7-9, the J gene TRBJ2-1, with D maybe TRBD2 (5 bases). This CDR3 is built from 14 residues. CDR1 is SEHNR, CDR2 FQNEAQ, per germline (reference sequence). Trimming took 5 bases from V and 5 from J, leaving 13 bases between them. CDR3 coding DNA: TGTGCCAGCAGCCTCGCGGGCCGTAACAATGAGCAGTTCTTC. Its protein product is CASSLAGRNNEQFF.

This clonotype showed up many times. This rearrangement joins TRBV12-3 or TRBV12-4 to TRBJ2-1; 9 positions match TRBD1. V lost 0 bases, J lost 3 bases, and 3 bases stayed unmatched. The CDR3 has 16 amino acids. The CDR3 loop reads CASSLAGTGSYNEQFF. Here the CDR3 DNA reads TGTGCCAGCAGTTTAGCGGGGACAGGGAGCTACAATGAGCAGTTCTTC.

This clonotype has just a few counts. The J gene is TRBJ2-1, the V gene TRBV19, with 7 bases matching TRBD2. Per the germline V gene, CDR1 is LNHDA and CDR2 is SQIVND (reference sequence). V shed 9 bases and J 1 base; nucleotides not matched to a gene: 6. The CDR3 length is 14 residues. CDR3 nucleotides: TGTGCCAGCAGAAGAGCGGGGTCCTACAATGAGCAGTTCTTC. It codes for CASRRAGSYNEQFF. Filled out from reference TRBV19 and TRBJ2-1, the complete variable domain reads DGGITQSPKYLFRKEGQNVTLSCEQNLNHDAMYWYRQDPGQGLRLIYYSQIVNDFQKGDIAEGYSVSREKKESFPLTVTSAQKNPTAFYLCASRRAGSYNEQFFGPGTRLTVL.

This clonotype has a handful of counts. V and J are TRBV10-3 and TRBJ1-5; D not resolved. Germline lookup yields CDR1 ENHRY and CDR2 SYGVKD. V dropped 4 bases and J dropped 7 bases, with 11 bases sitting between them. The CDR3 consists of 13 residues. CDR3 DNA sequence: TGTGCCATCAGTGCCGGACTGACACAGCCCCAGCATTTT. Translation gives CAISAGLTQPQHF.

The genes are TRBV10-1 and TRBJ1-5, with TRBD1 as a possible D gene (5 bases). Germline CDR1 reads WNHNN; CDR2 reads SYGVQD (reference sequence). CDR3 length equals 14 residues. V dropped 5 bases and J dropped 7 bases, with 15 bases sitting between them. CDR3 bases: TGCGCCAGCAGTCTCCAGGGATGCGGACAGCCCCAGCATTTT. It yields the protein CASSLQGCGQPQHF.

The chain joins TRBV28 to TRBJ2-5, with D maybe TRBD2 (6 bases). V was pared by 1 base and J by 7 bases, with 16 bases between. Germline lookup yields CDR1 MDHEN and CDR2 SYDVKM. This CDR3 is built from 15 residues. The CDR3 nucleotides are TGTGCCAGCAGTTTATTCTACGGGAGTTCTGGGACCCAGTACTTC. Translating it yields CASSLFYGSSGTQYF. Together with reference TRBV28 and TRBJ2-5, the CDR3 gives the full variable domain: DVKVTQSSRYLVKRTGEKVFLECVQDMDHENMFWYRQDPGLGLRLIYFSYDVKMKEKGDIPEGYSVSREKKERFSLILESASTNQTSMYLCASSLFYGSSGTQYFGPGTRLLVL.

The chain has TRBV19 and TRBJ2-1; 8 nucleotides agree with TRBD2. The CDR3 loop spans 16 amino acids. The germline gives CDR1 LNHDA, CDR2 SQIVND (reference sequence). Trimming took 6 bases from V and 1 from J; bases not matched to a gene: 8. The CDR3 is CASRKLREGSYNEQFF. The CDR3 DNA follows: TGTGCCAGTAGAAAACTCCGGGAGGGGTCCTACAATGAGCAGTTCTTC.

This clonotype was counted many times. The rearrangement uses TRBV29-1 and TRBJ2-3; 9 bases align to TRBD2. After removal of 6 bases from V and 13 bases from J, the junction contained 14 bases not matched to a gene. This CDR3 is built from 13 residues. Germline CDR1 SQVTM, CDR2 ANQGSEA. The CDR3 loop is CSVRRGTSPGKYF. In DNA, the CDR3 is TGCAGCGTCCGGAGGGGGACTAGCCCTGGGAAGTATTTT.

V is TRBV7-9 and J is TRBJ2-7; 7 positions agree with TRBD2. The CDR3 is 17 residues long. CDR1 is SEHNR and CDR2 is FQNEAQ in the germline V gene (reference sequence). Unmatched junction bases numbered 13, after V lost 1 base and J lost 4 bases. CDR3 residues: CASSLVAGALPIYEQYF. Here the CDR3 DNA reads TGTGCCAGCAGCTTAGTTGCGGGAGCCCTGCCGATATACGAGCAGTACTTC. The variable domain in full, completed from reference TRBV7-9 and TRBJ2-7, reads DTGVSQNPRHKITKRGQNVTFRCDPISEHNRLYWYRQTLGQGPEFLTYFQNEAQLEKSRLLSDRFSAERPKGSFSTLEIQRTEQGDSAMYLCASSLVAGALPIYEQYFGPGTRLTVT.

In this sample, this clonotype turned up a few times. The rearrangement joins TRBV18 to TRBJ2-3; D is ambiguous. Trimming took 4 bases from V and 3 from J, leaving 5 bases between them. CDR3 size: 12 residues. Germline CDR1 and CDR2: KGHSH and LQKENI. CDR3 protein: CASSQRTDTQYF. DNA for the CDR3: TGTGCCAGCTCACAAAGAACAGATACGCAGTATTTT.

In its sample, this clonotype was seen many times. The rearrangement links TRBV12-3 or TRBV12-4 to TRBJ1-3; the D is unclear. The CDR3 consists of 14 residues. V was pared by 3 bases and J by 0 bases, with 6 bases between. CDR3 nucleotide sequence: TGTGCCAGCAGTTTTTTTGGCTCTGGAAACACCATATATTTT. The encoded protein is CASSFFGSGNTIYF.

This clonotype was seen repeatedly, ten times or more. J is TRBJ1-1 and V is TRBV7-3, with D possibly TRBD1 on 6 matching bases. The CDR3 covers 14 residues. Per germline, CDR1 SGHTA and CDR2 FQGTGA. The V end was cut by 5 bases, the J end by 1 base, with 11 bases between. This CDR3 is CASSKGQKNTEAFF. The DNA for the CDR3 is TGTGCCAGCAGCAAGGGACAAAAGAACACTGAAGCTTTCTTT.

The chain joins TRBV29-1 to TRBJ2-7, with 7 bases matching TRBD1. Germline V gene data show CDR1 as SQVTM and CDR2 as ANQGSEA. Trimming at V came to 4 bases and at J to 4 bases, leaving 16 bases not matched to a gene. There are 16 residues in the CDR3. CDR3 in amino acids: CSVGGTAKSTQYEQYF. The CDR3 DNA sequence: TGCAGCGTTGGAGGGACAGCGAAATCAACCCAGTACGAGCAGTACTTC.

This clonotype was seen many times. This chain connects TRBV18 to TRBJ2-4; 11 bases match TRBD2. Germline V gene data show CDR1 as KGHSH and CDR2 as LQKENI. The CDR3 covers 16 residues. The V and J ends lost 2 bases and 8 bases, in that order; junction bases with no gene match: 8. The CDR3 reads CASSPLETSGNDIQYF. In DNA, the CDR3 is TGTGCCAGCTCACCATTGGAGACTAGCGGGAATGACATTCAGTACTTC. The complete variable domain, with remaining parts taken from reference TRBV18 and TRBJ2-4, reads NAGVMQNPRHLVRRRGQEARLRCSPMKGHSHVYWYRQLPEEGLKFMVYLQKENIIDESGMPKERFSAEFPKEGPSILRIQQVVRGDSAAYFCASSPLETSGNDIQYFGAGTRLSVL.

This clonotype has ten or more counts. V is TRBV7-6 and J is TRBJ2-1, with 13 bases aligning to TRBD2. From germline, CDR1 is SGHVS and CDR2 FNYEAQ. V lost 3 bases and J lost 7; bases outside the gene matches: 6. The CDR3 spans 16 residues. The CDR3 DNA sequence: TGTGCCAGCAGCTTGGGACTAGCGGGGTCCGGAAATGAGCAGTTCTTC. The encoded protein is CASSLGLAGSGNEQFF.

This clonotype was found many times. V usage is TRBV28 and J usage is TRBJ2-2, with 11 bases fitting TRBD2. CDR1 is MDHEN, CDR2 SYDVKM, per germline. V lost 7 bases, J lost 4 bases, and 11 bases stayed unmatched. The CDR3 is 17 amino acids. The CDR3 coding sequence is TGTGCCAGCACGGTTAGCGGGAGGGCCTCTAGCACCGGGGAGCTGTTTTTT. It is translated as CASTVSGRASSTGELFF. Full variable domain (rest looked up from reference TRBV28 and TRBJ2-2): DVKVTQSSRYLVKRTGEKVFLECVQDMDHENMFWYRQDPGLGLRLIYFSYDVKMKEKGDIPEGYSVSREKKERFSLILESASTNQTSMYLCASTVSGRASSTGELFFGEGSRLTVL.

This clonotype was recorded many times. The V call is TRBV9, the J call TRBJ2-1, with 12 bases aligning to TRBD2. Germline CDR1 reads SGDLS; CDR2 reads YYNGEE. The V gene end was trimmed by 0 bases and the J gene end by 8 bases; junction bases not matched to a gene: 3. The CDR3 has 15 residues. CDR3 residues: CASSVGLAGVDEQFF. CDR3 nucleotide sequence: TGTGCCAGCAGCGTAGGACTAGCGGGAGTAGATGAGCAGTTCTTC. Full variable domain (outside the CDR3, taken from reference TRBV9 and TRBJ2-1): DSGVTQTPKHLITATGQRVTLRCSPRSGDLSVYWYQQSLDQGLQFLIQYYNGEERAKGNILERFSAQQFPDLHSELNLSSLELGDSALYFCASSVGLAGVDEQFFGPGTRLTVL.

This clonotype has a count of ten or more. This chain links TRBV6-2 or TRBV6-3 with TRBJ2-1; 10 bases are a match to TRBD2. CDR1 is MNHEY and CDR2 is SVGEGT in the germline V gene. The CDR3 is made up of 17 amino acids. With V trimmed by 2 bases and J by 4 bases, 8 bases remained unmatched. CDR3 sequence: CASSYLIAGGAYNEQFF. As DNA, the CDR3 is TGTGCCAGCAGTTACCTTATAGCGGGAGGCGCGTACAATGAGCAGTTCTTC.

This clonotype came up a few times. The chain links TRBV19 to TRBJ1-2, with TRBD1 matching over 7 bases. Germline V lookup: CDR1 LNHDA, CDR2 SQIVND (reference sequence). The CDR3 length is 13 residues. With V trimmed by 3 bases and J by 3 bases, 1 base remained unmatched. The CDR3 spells CASSIQGDYGYTF. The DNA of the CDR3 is TGTGCCAGTAGTATCCAGGGGGACTATGGCTACACCTTC. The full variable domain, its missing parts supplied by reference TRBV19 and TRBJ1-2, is DGGITQSPKYLFRKEGQNVTLSCEQNLNHDAMYWYRQDPGQGLRLIYYSQIVNDFQKGDIAEGYSVSREKKESFPLTVTSAQKNPTAFYLCASSIQGDYGYTFGSGTRLTVV.

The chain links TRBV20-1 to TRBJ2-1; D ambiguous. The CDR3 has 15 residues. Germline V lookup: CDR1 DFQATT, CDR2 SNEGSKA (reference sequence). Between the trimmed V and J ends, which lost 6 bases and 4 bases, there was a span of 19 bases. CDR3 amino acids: CSAGRFEDRYNEQFF. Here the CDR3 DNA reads TGCAGTGCGGGTCGGTTCGAGGACCGGTACAATGAGCAGTTCTTC.

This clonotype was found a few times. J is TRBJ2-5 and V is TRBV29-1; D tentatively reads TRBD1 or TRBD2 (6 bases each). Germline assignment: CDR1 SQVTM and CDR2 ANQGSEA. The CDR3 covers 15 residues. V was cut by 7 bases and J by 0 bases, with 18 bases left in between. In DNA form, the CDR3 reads TGCAGCGCTGCTGGCGGGACAACGTACCAAGAGACCCAGTACTTC. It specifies CSAAGGTTYQETQYF. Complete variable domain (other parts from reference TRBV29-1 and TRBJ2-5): SAVISQKPSRDICQRGTSLTIQCQVDSQVTMMFWYRQQPGQSLTLIATANQGSEATYESGFVIDKFPISRPNLTFSTLTVSNMSPEDSSIYLCSAAGGTTYQETQYFGPGTRLLVL.

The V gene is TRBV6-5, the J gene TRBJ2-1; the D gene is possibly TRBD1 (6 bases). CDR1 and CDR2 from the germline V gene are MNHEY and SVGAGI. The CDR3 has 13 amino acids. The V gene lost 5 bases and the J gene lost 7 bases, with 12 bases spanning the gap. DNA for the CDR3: TGTGCCAGCAGTCGAATACAGGGAAATGAGCAGTTCTTC. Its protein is CASSRIQGNEQFF.